This T cell receptor beta chain came from a study of regulatory T cells in long-lasting Graves disease. Library construction for TCR beta used iRepertoire HTBI primers and Arm-PCR of CDR3 regions. TCRdb itself ran the multiplex PCR reads through MiXCR, one entry per CDR3 protein. The sample has 440,000 or so distinct CDR3 sequences; about 16% are singletons. The time point denotes: newly diagnosed GD, antithyroid drugs for less than 3 months. From PBMCs, RNA was extracted and then used to make the TCR library. CDR1 is SGHTA and CDR2 is FQGTGA in the germline V gene. Trimming took 0 bases from V and 6 from J, leaving 18 bases between them. The CDR3 sequence is 17 residues long. The data were also submitted as part of a second study, on T cells in Graves' hyperthyroidism and ophthalmopathy.

Here the sequenced sample was peripheral blood mononuclear cells (PBMCs), taken at new diagnosis, from a patient treated with antithyroid drugs. The clonotype originates from a woman in her twenties or thirties with Graves disease. The chain is built from TRBV7-3 and TRBJ2-1; TRBD2 is a possible D gene (6 bases). In DNA, the CDR3 is TGTGCCAGCAGCTTAACGATCAAACGGGGAGGACCCAATGAGCAGTTCTTC. This gives the protein CASSLTIKRGGPNEQFF. The entire variable domain, with the rest obtained from reference TRBV7-3 and TRBJ2-1, is as follows: GAGVSQTPSNKVTEKGKYVELRCDPISGHTALYWYRQSLGQGPEFLIYFQGTGAADDSGLPNDRFFAVRPEGSVSTLKIQRTERGDSAVYLCASSLTIKRGGPNEQFFGPGTRLTVL.